The rows below give T cell receptor beta chains drawn from one sample of a study of blood T cell repertoires in COVID-19. The repertoire was sequenced with immunoSEQ multiplex PCR; TCRdb's copy has only in-frame clones and lacks some. Of 35,000 to 45,000 clones listed, about 88% were seen once; the top ten hold 2% to 2.5%. The sample consisted of peripheral blood. Receptors were obtained from a human donor in a cohort sampled during active COVID-19. Both conserved end residues are part of each CDR3. A D gene is named only where the DNA matches it firmly. The size of a clone is reported for some rows only, either as once, few or many, or as a class for expanded clones.

cdr3_nt cdr3_aa v_call d_call clone_size j_call
TGTGCCATTACGGTTGACGGGGGTAACGACAATGAGCAGTTCTTC CAITVDGGNDNEQFF TRBV7-8 - - TRBJ2-1
TGTGCCAGCAGCCCGACGACAGGGGGCTGGGAAAAACTGTTTTTT CASSPTTGGWEKLFF TRBV9 TRBD1 - TRBJ1-4
TGTGCCAGCAGCTTAGTTGGGCAGGGGGATTCACCCCTCCACTTT CASSLVGQGDSPLHF TRBV7-6 TRBD1 - TRBJ1-6
TGTGCCAGCAGTTACCCCTCGCAGCCCCAGCATTTT CASSYPSQPQHF TRBV6-2/TRBV6-3 - - TRBJ1-5
TGTGCCAGCAGTTTATCCGGGAGGGGCTACACCTTC CASSLSGRGYTF TRBV27 - - TRBJ1-2
TGTGCCAGCAGCTTGAGTCAGAACTATGGCTACACCTTC CASSLSQNYGYTF TRBV5-5 - - TRBJ1-2
TGTGCCAGCAGTTACGTTGGAGGGATACAAGAGACCCAGTACTTC CASSYVGGIQETQYF TRBV6-6 - - TRBJ2-5
TGTGCCAGCTCAATTGGGGACAGGGGATCCTACGAGCAGTACTTC CASSIGDRGSYEQYF TRBV19 TRBD1 - TRBJ2-7
TGTGCCAGCAGCCAAGCTAGCGGGGGGGCCTACGAGCAGTACTTC CASSQASGGAYEQYF TRBV4-2 TRBD2 - TRBJ2-7
TGTGCCAGCAGCCAGTCCCGGGACAGGAATTCACCCCTCCACTTT CASSQSRDRNSPLHF TRBV3-1/TRBV3-2 TRBD1 - TRBJ1-6
TGTGCTAGCAGCTTCGGACAGGGGGCGCTTGGTGAGCAGTTCTTC CASSFGQGALGEQFF TRBV7-7 TRBD1 - TRBJ2-1
TGTGCCAGCAGCTTAGTTAGCCATGAGCAGTTCTTC CASSLVSHEQFF TRBV7-9 - once TRBJ2-1
TGTGCCTGGGGGGGGGTGGACAGTTTCTACTCGGACAATGAGCAGTTCTTC CAWGGVDSFYSDNEQFF TRBV30 - - TRBJ2-1
TGTGCCAGCAGCCGTACGGGGGTCCACGAGCAGTACTTC CASSRTGVHEQYF TRBV6-2/TRBV6-3 - - TRBJ2-7
TGTGCCAGCAGCCCCGATTACCGTAGCGGGGGGTCCCAAGAGACCCAGTACTTC CASSPDYRSGGSQETQYF TRBV5-8 TRBD2 - TRBJ2-5
TGCGCCAGCAGTTCAGGGTCTAGCACAGATACGCAGTATTTT CASSSGSSTDTQYF TRBV5-1 - - TRBJ2-3
TGTGCCAGCAGGGACCCCTCCAGGGCCCTGTCCTATGGCTACACCTTC CASRDPSRALSYGYTF TRBV2 - - TRBJ1-2
TGTGCCAGCAGCCGCGGGACTAGCGGGGGCTACGAGCAGTACTTC CASSRGTSGGYEQYF TRBV4-2 TRBD2 - TRBJ2-7
TGTGCCAGTAGTATAGATCCCGGGGGAGATACGCAGTATTTT CASSIDPGGDTQYF TRBV19 - - TRBJ2-3
TGTGCCATCAGTGTAGGACAGGGGGCGCCGAACACCGGGGAGCTGTTTTTT CAISVGQGAPNTGELFF TRBV10-3 TRBD1 - TRBJ2-2
TGTGCCAGTAGTATACAGGGGGCGAAAGACGAGCAGTACTTC CASSIQGAKDEQYF TRBV19 TRBD1 once TRBJ2-7
TGTGCCAGCAGCGTAGCAGGGGACAGCCGGGGAAACACCATATATTTT CASSVAGDSRGNTIYF TRBV9 TRBD1 once TRBJ1-3
TGTGCCATCAGTGAGTCCCCCAGCGGGGCAATCACAGATACGCAGTATTTT CAISESPSGAITDTQYF TRBV10-3 TRBD2 - TRBJ2-3
TGTGCCAGTAGTCCAGGACAGGGCCAGGGCTACGAGCAGTACTTC CASSPGQGQGYEQYF TRBV19 TRBD1 - TRBJ2-7
TGTGCCAGCAGCACGCGCCAGGAGCGGGACTATGGCTACACCTTC CASSTRQERDYGYTF TRBV11-2 - - TRBJ1-2
TGTGCCTGGAGGCCTCGGGACAGCAGAGCAACTAATGAAAAACTGTTTTTT CAWRPRDSRATNEKLFF TRBV30 TRBD1 - TRBJ1-4
TGTGCCAGCAGCGACCGGACAGGGCAGTTAGTAGAGACCCAGTACTTC CASSDRTGQLVETQYF TRBV7-9 TRBD1 - TRBJ2-5
TGCACCAGCAGCCAAGATGAGGGACAGTATGAAAAACTGTTTTTT CTSSQDEGQYEKLFF TRBV1 - - TRBJ1-4
TGTGCCTGGAGTCGACTAGCGGGGGGCACAGATACGCAGTATTTT CAWSRLAGGTDTQYF TRBV30 TRBD2 once TRBJ2-3
TGTGCCAGCCAGGGTCTGGGCCAATTCAATGGCTACACCTTC CASQGLGQFNGYTF TRBV25-1 - - TRBJ1-2
TGTGCCAGCAGACCCTACCCCAGGGATGCGGACACCATATATTTT CASRPYPRDADTIYF TRBV7-9 - few TRBJ1-3
TGTGCCAGCAGCCCCACGGGACTAGCCAGTTACGAGCAGTACTTC CASSPTGLASYEQYF TRBV3-1/TRBV3-2 TRBD2 - TRBJ2-7
TGCGCCAGCTTTCGGACTAGCGACACAGATACGCAGTATTTT CASFRTSDTDTQYF TRBV5-1 TRBD2 once TRBJ2-3
TGTGCCAGCAGCCAAGGACAGGGGGCAGTACTCCAAGAGACCCAGTACTTC CASSQGQGAVLQETQYF TRBV3-1/TRBV3-2 TRBD1 - TRBJ2-5
TGTGCCAGCAGCGATAGCTTTGCGGGGGGTTCCTACGAGCAGTACTTC CASSDSFAGGSYEQYF TRBV2 TRBD2 - TRBJ2-7
TGCGCCAGCAGCTTGGCTAGACAAGAGACCCAGTACTTC CASSLARQETQYF TRBV5-1 - - TRBJ2-5
TGCGCCAGCAGCTTGTGGGGCCCAGAAAAACTGTTTTTT CASSLWGPEKLFF TRBV5-1 - few TRBJ1-4
TGTGCCTGGAGTGTGGCGGGGGGCGGTCCGGAGGCTTTCTTT CAWSVAGGGPEAFF TRBV30 - - TRBJ1-1
TGTGCCAGTAGTATAGATGCGGGGGCCCAAGAGACCCAGTACTTC CASSIDAGAQETQYF TRBV19 - - TRBJ2-5
TGTGCCAGCAGTTACTCTACACAGAACATTCAGTACTTC CASSYSTQNIQYF TRBV6-5 - - TRBJ2-4
TGCGCCAGCAGCTTGGGGGACAGCCGGGAGCTGTTTTTT CASSLGDSRELFF TRBV5-1 TRBD1 - TRBJ2-2
TGTGCCATCACCCAGGGTGGAACCGGGGAGCTGTTTTTT CAITQGGTGELFF TRBV10-3 - - TRBJ2-2
TGCGCCAGCAGCCAAGCACTAGCGGGGGGGCGGGAGACCCAGTACTTC CASSQALAGGRETQYF TRBV4-1 TRBD2 - TRBJ2-5
TGTGCCAGCAGCGTAGAGGGGATCACTGAAGCTTTCTTT CASSVEGITEAFF TRBV9 - - TRBJ1-1
TGTGCCAGCAGCCTAACAGGGTACACTGAAGCTTTCTTT CASSLTGYTEAFF TRBV5-6 - - TRBJ1-1
TGTGCCTGGAGTCAAGGGGACAGGGGGCGATTCTCTGGAAACACCATATATTTT CAWSQGDRGRFSGNTIYF TRBV30 TRBD1 few TRBJ1-3
TGCGCCAGCAGCTTGGAAGGGGATCCGGGTCAGCCCCAGCATTTT CASSLEGDPGQPQHF TRBV5-1 - once TRBJ1-5
TGTGCCAGCTCACAGGGGTCTCAGCCCCAGCATTTT CASSQGSQPQHF TRBV19 TRBD1 - TRBJ1-5
TGCAGCGCTAGCGGGACTAGCGCCTACAATGAGCAGTTCTTC CSASGTSAYNEQFF TRBV29-1 TRBD2 - TRBJ2-1
TGTGCCTGGAGTGTAAAAGGGACAGGCGCGGTTGTCCGCATGGAGTATTTT CAWSVKGTGAVVRMEYF TRBV30 TRBD1 - TRBJ2-3
TGTGCCAGCAGCTTGGGGGGGCTAGCGGGAGAGACCCAGTACTTC CASSLGGLAGETQYF TRBV5-4 TRBD2 - TRBJ2-5
TGTGCCAGCAGCCAAGAAGCGGGGGTATACAATGAGCAGTTCTTC CASSQEAGVYNEQFF TRBV3-1/TRBV3-2 TRBD2 - TRBJ2-1